This entry features one TCR beta chain sequence. CDR1 and CDR2 from the germline V gene are SGDLS and YYNGEE. Trimming took 4 bases from V and 3 from J, leaving 17 bases between them. The CDR3 has 15 amino acids. The data were obtained in a study of CD8 T cells in Susac syndrome. Reverse transcription of roughly 0.5 to 1 ug RNA was performed with random hexamers. TCRdb used MiXCR to reprocess the immunoSEQ multiplex PCR reads, holding one entry per CDR3 protein. The sample contains around 160,000 distinct CDR3 sequences, about 94% of which appear only once. This TCR was recovered from a human donor in good health. J is TRBJ2-7 and V is TRBV9; D uncertain. The material sequenced was CD4+ T cells from PBMCs. Here the CDR3 reads CASSSTWQENYEQYF. CDR3 bases: TGTGCCAGCAGCTCGACGTGGCAGGAGAACTACGAGCAGTACTTC.